The clone carrying this T cell receptor beta chain has a handful of counts. Study processing details: Counts of nucleated cells, estimated from reference gene primer amplification, were obtained. Assay used: immunoSEQ multiplex PCR; TCRdb lists only in-frame clones, some missing. The DNA gave D and trimming, while V, J and clone size come from that table. The data hold more than 200,000 clones, with about 91% observed a single time. The data derive from a study of blood T cell repertoires in COVID-19. Study information: There were acute and convalescent COVID-19 samples, and they came from the United States, Italy and Spain. PBMCs, B-cell-depleted T cells, or T cells provided the cDNA or gDNA that made up the material.

The CDR3 is made up of 11 amino acids. Germline assignment: CDR1 DFQATT and CDR2 SNEGSKA (reference sequence). Trimming pared 6 bases from V and 8 bases from J, leaving 13 bases between. The sample taken for sequencing was peripheral blood. The clonotype was recovered from a man aged 80 or over with acute or convalescent COVID-19. The chain carries TRBV20-1 and TRBJ1-1, with D possibly matching TRBD1 (6 bases). The CDR3 loop reads CSASPGAEAFF. Here the CDR3 DNA reads TGCAGTGCCTCGCCAGGGGCCGAAGCTTTCTTT.